The 5 T cell receptor beta chains presented below share a single source sample, sequenced in a study of identical twins. TCRdb ran MiXCR on the 5' RACE reads and lists one entry per CDR3 protein. The sample records 140,000 to 150,000 distinct CDR3 sequences, around 3.6% being singletons. Sequencing used memory T cells sorted from blood. These receptors were collected from a young man in good health.

This clonotype was seen at least ten times. This chain connects TRBV6-1 to TRBJ2-7; D not resolved. Trimming left V 2 bases short and J 4 bases short, with 9 bases between. This CDR3 has 13 amino acids. The germline V gene has CDR1 MNHNS and CDR2 SASEGT. The CDR3 region has the DNA TGTGCCAGCAGTGAACCCCCCGTTTACGAGCAGTACGTC. Encoded protein: CASSEPPVYEQYV.

This clonotype was counted ten times or more. The V and J genes are TRBV20-1 and TRBJ1-4; no clear D. Between the trimmed V and J ends, which lost 1 base and 2 bases, there was a span of 5 bases. Germline CDR1 reads DFQATT; CDR2 reads SNEGSKA (reference sequence). CDR3 size: 13 residues. The CDR3 protein is CSARGGTNEKLFF. The CDR3 DNA follows: TGCAGTGCTAGAGGTGGGACTAATGAAAAACTGTTTTTT.

Many counts were recorded for this clonotype. J is TRBJ2-1 and V is TRBV7-3; D is possibly TRBD2 (6 bases). Trimming took 2 bases from V and 0 from J, leaving 8 bases between them. The CDR3 sequence is 15 residues long. The germline gives CDR1 SGHTA, CDR2 FQGTGA. CDR3 residues: CASSLVADSYNEQFF. CDR3 nucleotide sequence: TGTGCCAGCAGCTTAGTAGCGGACTCCTACAATGAGCAGTTCTTC.

This clonotype was seen repeatedly, ten times or more. This rearrangement joins TRBV28 to TRBJ2-3; D might be TRBD1 or TRBD2, each matching 5 bases. CDR3 size: 19 residues. Germline V gene sequence: CDR1 MDHEN, CDR2 SYDVKM. With 3 bases removed from V and 1 base from J, the gap between germline ends came to 23 bases. The CDR3 DNA is TGTGCCAGCAGTTTTTTCTTGTACCCGGGACCCGGAGGCACAGATACGCAGTATTTT. Its translation: CASSFFLYPGPGGTDTQYF. Full variable domain (missing parts from reference TRBV28 and TRBJ2-3): DVKVTQSSRYLVKRTGEKVFLECVQDMDHENMFWYRQDPGLGLRLIYFSYDVKMKEKGDIPEGYSVSREKKERFSLILESASTNQTSMYLCASSFFLYPGPGGTDTQYFGPGTRLTVL.

This clonotype was observed many times. J is TRBJ2-7 and V is TRBV6-1; 8 bases map to TRBD1. The CDR3 loop spans 14 amino acids. Germline V lookup: CDR1 MNHNS, CDR2 SASEGT. With V trimmed by 0 bases and J by 9 bases, 7 bases remained unmatched. The CDR3 DNA reads as TGTGCCAGCAGTGAAGCTCCGGGACAGGCGAGGCAGTACGTC. It translates to CASSEAPGQARQYV.